This T cell receptor (beta chain) derives from a study of T cells in Graves' hyperthyroidism and ophthalmopathy. Study observations and caveats: The model forecast ophthalmopathy, anticipating it by a median about 6.5 months before onset.

Amplified TCR beta CDR3 regions derived from RNA transcripts. The HTBI primer set was used in a first-round RT-PCR of the TCR CDR3. TCRdb ran MiXCR on the multiplex PCR reads and lists one entry per CDR3 protein. The sample lists more than 500,000 distinct CDR3 sequences; approximately 48% were seen once. Uncontrolled infection, other autoimmune disease, pregnancy and lactation each barred patients from inclusion. Each diagnosis was grounded in clinical symptoms, serum thyroxine and TRAb, thyroid ultrasound, and orbital computed tomography. On this clonotype: Its antigen remains unidentified.

Trimming at V came to 4 bases and at J to 5 bases, leaving 7 bases not matched to a gene. This CDR3 is 14 amino acids long. Looked up from germline, CDR1 is DFQATT and CDR2 is SNEGSKA (reference sequence). The chain carries TRBV20-1 and TRBJ2-7; 11 nucleotides agree with TRBD1. The clonotype originates from an adult woman with Graves' disease, either hyperthyroidism or ophthalmopathy (not recorded which). The source material was peripheral blood or thyroid tissue (not recorded which). The CDR3 sequence: CSATRTGGPNEQYF. The CDR3 bases are TGCAGTGCTACCCGGACAGGGGGCCCCAACGAGCAGTACTTC.